This is a list of T cell receptor beta chains from one sample in a study of T cells in localized non-small cell lung cancer. The method was immunoSEQ multiplex PCR; TCRdb's version includes in-frame clones alone and lacks a portion of them. The sample lists 15,000 to 20,000 clones; approximately 80% were seen once. The sequences come from peripheral blood, collected before any cancer treatment. These receptors all stem from a male donor aged 60 or older with stage I lung adenocarcinoma. Each CDR3 is given with its conserved first and last residue. A D gene is named only where the DNA matches it firmly. Clone size, where shown, is once, few, many, or a class for clones that have expanded.

cdr3_aa: CVYHYEQYF
cdr3_nt: TGTGTATACCATTACGAGCAGTACTTC
j_call: TRBJ2-7
d_call: .
v_call: TRBV19
clone_size: .

cdr3_aa: CASSISPYRGHYNEQFF
cdr3_nt: TGTGCCAGTAGTATATCCCCCTACAGGGGGCATTACAATGAGCAGTTCTTC
j_call: TRBJ2-1
d_call: TRBD1
v_call: TRBV19
clone_size: .

cdr3_aa: CASSLVLGNRAQPQHF
cdr3_nt: TGTGCCAGCAGCTTAGTGCTAGGCAACAGGGCCCAGCCCCAGCATTTT
j_call: TRBJ1-5
d_call: .
v_call: TRBV7-9
clone_size: .

cdr3_aa: CASSRDRGGTEAFF
cdr3_nt: TGTGCCAGTAGCCGAGACAGGGGGGGAACTGAAGCTTTCTTT
j_call: TRBJ1-1
d_call: TRBD1
v_call: TRBV19
clone_size: .

cdr3_aa: CASSVEGRDTQYF
cdr3_nt: TGCGCCAGCAGTGTGGAGGGAAGAGATACGCAGTATTTT
j_call: TRBJ2-3
d_call: .
v_call: TRBV5-1
clone_size: .

cdr3_aa: CASTRTTMNTEAFF
cdr3_nt: TGTGCCAGCACCCGGACGACTATGAACACTGAAGCTTTCTTT
j_call: TRBJ1-1
d_call: .
v_call: TRBV6-1
clone_size: .

cdr3_aa: CASTSNPTGETQYF
cdr3_nt: TGTGCCAGCACCTCGAACCCGACTGGAGAGACCCAGTACTTC
j_call: TRBJ2-5
d_call: .
v_call: TRBV5-6
clone_size: .

cdr3_aa: CASSGPERGNPYNEQFF
cdr3_nt: TGTGCCAGCAGTGGACCTGAGAGGGGGAACCCTTACAATGAGCAGTTCTTC
j_call: TRBJ2-1
d_call: .
v_call: TRBV6-1
clone_size: .

cdr3_aa: CASSLDRSSYNSPLHF
cdr3_nt: TGTGCCAGCAGCTTAGACAGGAGCTCCTATAATTCACCCCTCCACTTT
j_call: TRBJ1-6
d_call: .
v_call: TRBV11-1
clone_size: .

cdr3_aa: CASSIPHRGMNTEAFF
cdr3_nt: TGTGCCAGTAGCATACCCCACAGGGGGATGAACACTGAAGCTTTCTTT
j_call: TRBJ1-1
d_call: TRBD1
v_call: TRBV19
clone_size: few

cdr3_aa: CASSLGQGGDEKLFF
cdr3_nt: TGCGCCAGCAGCCTCGGACAGGGTGGAGATGAAAAACTGTTTTTT
j_call: TRBJ1-4
d_call: TRBD1
v_call: TRBV4-1
clone_size: .

cdr3_aa: CASSLWDPGAFSNQPQHF
cdr3_nt: TGTGCCAGCAGCTTATGGGATCCAGGGGCCTTTAGCAATCAGCCCCAGCATTTT
j_call: TRBJ1-5
d_call: .
v_call: TRBV27
clone_size: .

cdr3_aa: CASRVLVGNEQFF
cdr3_nt: TGTGCCAGCCGAGTCCTTGTCGGCAATGAGCAGTTCTTC
j_call: TRBJ2-1
d_call: .
v_call: TRBV11-2
clone_size: .

cdr3_aa: CASSLFFGQPGNEQFF
cdr3_nt: TGTGCCAGCAGTTTATTCTTCGGGCAGCCCGGCAATGAGCAGTTCTTC
j_call: TRBJ2-1
d_call: .
v_call: TRBV27
clone_size: .

cdr3_aa: CASSRTGEAETQYF
cdr3_nt: TGTGCCAGCAGCCGGACAGGGGAAGCGGAGACCCAGTACTTC
j_call: TRBJ2-5
d_call: TRBD1
v_call: TRBV5-6
clone_size: .

cdr3_aa: CASSLVTENTEAFF
cdr3_nt: TGTGCCAGCAGCTTAGTGACAGAGAACACTGAAGCTTTCTTT
j_call: TRBJ1-1
d_call: .
v_call: TRBV7-1
clone_size: .

cdr3_aa: CASSGNTDTQYF
cdr3_nt: TGCGCCAGCAGCGGGAACACAGATACGCAGTATTTT
j_call: TRBJ2-3
d_call: .
v_call: TRBV5-1
clone_size: few

cdr3_aa: CASGSGGSDTQYF
cdr3_nt: TGCGCCAGCGGATCCGGAGGGTCAGATACGCAGTATTTT
j_call: TRBJ2-3
d_call: .
v_call: TRBV5-1
clone_size: .

cdr3_aa: CAWSEGIGSTDTQYF
cdr3_nt: TGTGCCTGGAGTGAGGGGATTGGGAGCACAGATACGCAGTATTTT
j_call: TRBJ2-3
d_call: .
v_call: TRBV30
clone_size: .

cdr3_aa: CASSLINDPRRGYTF
cdr3_nt: TGTGCCAGCAGCCTTATTAATGACCCCCGGCGGGGCTACACCTTC
j_call: TRBJ1-2
d_call: .
v_call: TRBV6-1
clone_size: .

cdr3_aa: CASSYSAGSGGYTF
cdr3_nt: TGTGCCAGCAGTTACTCAGCGGGTTCTGGGGGCTACACCTTC
j_call: TRBJ1-2
d_call: .
v_call: TRBV6-5
clone_size: .

cdr3_aa: CASSRSGTETQYF
cdr3_nt: TGTGCCAGCAGCCGAAGCGGGACTGAGACCCAGTACTTC
j_call: TRBJ2-5
d_call: TRBD2
v_call: TRBV7-2
clone_size: .

cdr3_aa: CASMPKTGGSYEQYF
cdr3_nt: TGTGCCAGCATGCCGAAGACGGGGGGCTCCTACGAGCAGTACTTC
j_call: TRBJ2-7
d_call: TRBD2
v_call: TRBV5-4
clone_size: .

cdr3_aa: CASSVVAGLAGNEQFF
cdr3_nt: TGTGCCAGCAGCGTAGTGGCAGGACTAGCGGGTAATGAGCAGTTCTTC
j_call: TRBJ2-1
d_call: TRBD2
v_call: TRBV9
clone_size: .

cdr3_aa: CASSVIRSTGELFF
cdr3_nt: TGTGCCAGCAGCGTTATTCGGAGCACCGGGGAGCTGTTTTTT
j_call: TRBJ2-2
d_call: .
v_call: TRBV6-1
clone_size: .

cdr3_aa: CASSSDVANEQFF
cdr3_nt: TGTGCCAGCAGCTCTGATGTGGCCAATGAGCAGTTCTTC
j_call: TRBJ2-1
d_call: .
v_call: TRBV7-9
clone_size: once

cdr3_aa: CASNRAGDKNTGELFF
cdr3_nt: TGTGCCAGCAACAGAGCGGGGGATAAGAACACCGGGGAGCTGTTTTTT
j_call: TRBJ2-2
d_call: TRBD2
v_call: TRBV2
clone_size: .

cdr3_aa: CASTLQGENEQFF
cdr3_nt: TGTGCCAGCACCTTACAGGGGGAAAATGAGCAGTTCTTC
j_call: TRBJ2-1
d_call: TRBD1
v_call: TRBV28
clone_size: .

cdr3_aa: CASSGPRGPLLRNTEAFF
cdr3_nt: TGTGCCAGCAGTGGGCCCCGGGGGCCCTTGCTGCGGAACACTGAAGCTTTCTTT
j_call: TRBJ1-1
d_call: .
v_call: TRBV6-1
clone_size: .

cdr3_aa: CASTAGWAGVETQYF
cdr3_nt: TGTGCCAGCACCGCGGGGTGGGCGGGAGTAGAGACCCAGTACTTC
j_call: TRBJ2-5
d_call: TRBD2
v_call: TRBV6-6
clone_size: once

cdr3_aa: CASSSQGYGAKNIQYF
cdr3_nt: TGTGCCAGCAGCTCTCAGGGTTATGGGGCCAAAAACATTCAGTACTTC
j_call: TRBJ2-4
d_call: .
v_call: TRBV11-2
clone_size: .

cdr3_aa: CAISGGAGGSTNEKLFF
cdr3_nt: TGTGCCATCAGTGGGGGTGCTGGGGGCTCAACTAATGAAAAACTGTTTTTT
j_call: TRBJ1-4
d_call: .
v_call: TRBV10-3
clone_size: .

cdr3_aa: CASSMASGGQETQYF
cdr3_nt: TGTGCCAGTAGTATGGCTAGCGGGGGACAAGAGACCCAGTACTTC
j_call: TRBJ2-5
d_call: TRBD2
v_call: TRBV19
clone_size: .

cdr3_aa: CASSVRTSGTINNEQFF
cdr3_nt: TGTGCCAGCAGCGTGCGTACTAGCGGGACGATTAACAATGAGCAGTTCTTC
j_call: TRBJ2-1
d_call: TRBD2
v_call: TRBV9
clone_size: .